Each of the 26 T cell receptor beta chains below was sequenced from the same sample in a study of naive and memory T cell subsets. The SP2 primer and nested alpha and beta constant region primers amplified ligated cDNA in four rounds. TCRdb ran MiXCR on the 5' RACE reads and lists one entry per CDR3 protein. The sample has approximately 58,000 distinct CDR3 sequences, about 7.2% seen once; the top ten hold about a tenth. TCR cDNA received a 3' ligated oligonucleotide that carried a UMI. These receptors originate from a male donor in good health.

This clonotype was picked up a small number of times. The chain has TRBV6-2 or TRBV6-3 and TRBJ2-2; D unresolved. V lost 3 bases and J 2 bases, leaving 7 bases between the germline ends. Germline CDR1 and CDR2: MNHEY and SVGEGT. This CDR3 has 14 residues. The CDR3 coding sequence is TGTGCCAGCAGTTATGCCTCTAACACCGGGGAGCTGTTTTTT. Its translation: CASSYASNTGELFF.

This chain joins TRBV10-3 and TRBJ1-1; D uncertain. V was pared by 0 bases and J by 4 bases, with 15 bases between. The germline CDR1 and CDR2 sequences are ENHRY and SYGVKD. CDR3 length equals 16 residues. CDR3 nucleotide sequence: TGTGCCATCAGTGAGTCGCTCGGGAGGATGGGCACTGAAGCTTTCTTT. Translation: CAISESLGRMGTEAFF.

In its sample, this clonotype was seen many times. The chain employs TRBV6-6 and TRBJ1-6; the match to TRBD1 covers 8 bases. V shed 5 bases and J 5 bases; nucleotides not matched to a gene: 8. CDR1 and CDR2 from the germline V gene are MNHNY and SVGAGI (reference sequence). The CDR3 is 16 amino acids. The chain's CDR3 is CASSSFPTGDNSPLHF. The CDR3 nucleotides read TGTGCCAGCAGTAGCTTCCCGACAGGGGATAATTCACCCCTCCACTTT.

This clonotype was observed a few times. The chain has TRBV20-1 and TRBJ2-4, with D unresolved. This CDR3 comprises 14 residues. The V gene's germline CDR1 is DFQATT and CDR2 SNEGSKA (reference sequence). Trimming removed 7 bases at V and 5 bases at J, with 18 bases between. As DNA, the CDR3 is TGCAGTGTCACGGACCTCCCTGGGCAAAACATTCAGTACTTC. Residues: CSVTDLPGQNIQYF.

The chain carries TRBV10-3 and TRBJ2-5; D is possibly TRBD2 (5 bases). The CDR3 runs 13 residues. V was shortened by 8 bases and J by 3 bases, with 13 bases between the two germline ends. Germline V gene lookup returns CDR1 ENHRY and CDR2 SYGVKD. CDR3 amino acids: CAIGGTTKETQYF. The DNA for the CDR3 is TGTGCCATCGGAGGAACTACTAAAGAGACCCAGTACTTC.

This sequence joins TRBV7-6 and TRBJ2-1, with 8 bases identical to TRBD2. CDR1 is SGHVS and CDR2 is FNYEAQ in the germline V gene. V shed 5 bases, J shed 0 bases, and the junction held 9 bases outside the gene matches. The CDR3 contains 17 residues. The CDR3 region is CASSGQLAEGSYNEQFF. CDR3 DNA: TGTGCCAGCAGCGGCCAACTAGCGGAGGGCTCCTACAATGAGCAGTTCTTC.

V gene TRBV6-2 or TRBV6-3 combines with J gene TRBJ2-2, with TRBD2 identical over 12 bases. V lost 8 bases to trimming and J lost 4 bases; unmatched junction nucleotides: 5. CDR1 MNHEY and CDR2 SVGEGT come from the germline V gene. The CDR3 loop spans 15 amino acids. DNA for the CDR3: TGTGCCAGCCTAAGACTAGCGGGGGTCACCGGGGAGCTGTTTTTT. Translation gives CASLRLAGVTGELFF.

This clonotype has more than one count but fewer than ten. The chain employs TRBV3-1 and TRBJ2-3, with 9 bases that match TRBD2. V was pared by 1 base and J by 5 bases, with 4 bases of the junction left unmatched. CDR1 is LGHDT, CDR2 YNNKEL, per germline (reference sequence). This CDR3 is built from 15 residues. The CDR3 nucleotides read TGTGCCAGCAGCCAAGGACTAGCGGCGGGAGATACGCAGTATTTT. Amino acid sequence: CASSQGLAAGDTQYF.

The chain employs TRBV28 and TRBJ1-1, with TRBD1 matching 7 bases. Germline V lookup: CDR1 MDHEN, CDR2 SYDVKM. The V gene end was trimmed by 4 bases and the J gene end by 7 bases; junction bases not matched to a gene: 9. CDR3 length: 14 residues. The CDR3 here is CASSSPRQGGEAFF. CDR3 DNA: TGTGCCAGCAGTTCCCCGAGACAGGGCGGTGAAGCTTTCTTT.

This clonotype was counted a few times. The CDR3 sequence is CASSSWQDTQYF. The CDR3 bases are TGTGCCAGCAGCTCCTGGCAAGATACGCAGTATTTT. The V and J genes are TRBV5-5 and TRBJ2-3; no reliable D call. From germline, CDR1 is SGHKS and CDR2 YYEKEE (reference sequence). The CDR3 runs to 12 residues. V lost 3 bases, J lost 5 bases, and 7 bases lay in between.

The chain recombines TRBV13 with TRBJ2-1; D possibly uses TRBD1 or TRBD2 (6 bases each). Germline V lookup: CDR1 PRHDT, CDR2 FYEKMQ (reference sequence). With 1 base removed from V and 10 bases from J, the gap between germline ends came to 14 bases. CDR3 length: 14 amino acids. In DNA form, the CDR3 reads TGTGCCAGCAGCTTAGAGGGGGGAAGACAAGAGCAGTTCTTC. The encoded protein is CASSLEGGRQEQFF.

This clonotype occurred many times. CDR3 sequence: CASSPRVVADNEQFF. DNA for the CDR3: TGTGCCAGCAGCCCCCGAGTAGTAGCTGACAATGAGCAGTTCTTC. The J gene is TRBJ2-1, the V gene TRBV7-9; D is unresolved. V lost 5 bases and J lost 5, with 16 bases in between. Germline-derived CDR1 and CDR2 are SEHNR and FQNEAQ (reference sequence). CDR3 length equals 15 residues. The full variable domain, rest sourced from reference TRBV7-9 and TRBJ2-1, is DTGVSQNPRHKITKRGQNVTFRCDPISEHNRLYWYRQTLGQGPEFLTYFQNEAQLEKSRLLSDRFSAERPKGSFSTLEIQRTEQGDSAMYLCASSPRVVADNEQFFGPGTRLTVL.

This clonotype was seen ten or more times. The chain has TRBV9 and TRBJ1-2; D uncertain. The CDR3 runs to 16 residues. Trimming cost V 0 bases and J 0 bases, with 12 bases left between them. Germline CDR1 is SGDLS and CDR2 is YYNGEE. As DNA, the CDR3 is TGTGCCAGCAGCGTAGCTCCGGCCGCCGCTAACTATGGCTACACCTTC. Its protein product is CASSVAPAAANYGYTF.

This clonotype was counted only a few times. The genes are TRBV6-5 and TRBJ2-1; the D gene is possibly TRBD2 (6 bases). Germline CDR1 and CDR2: MNHEY and SVGAGI. Trimming removed 9 bases at V and 10 bases at J, with 28 bases between. This CDR3 has 16 amino acids. This CDR3 reads CASYPNRDFQREEQFF. Here the CDR3 DNA reads TGTGCCAGTTACCCAAATCGGGACTTCCAGCGAGAGGAGCAGTTCTTC.

This clonotype was seen a few times. Written as DNA, the CDR3 is TGCGCCAGCAGCCAAGATGCGGGGACAGGGAGGAGTGAAAAACTGTTTTTT. This sequence encodes CASSQDAGTGRSEKLFF. This sequence joins TRBV4-1 and TRBJ1-4; 9 bases match TRBD1. This CDR3 has 17 residues. In germline, CDR1 is MGHRA, CDR2 YSYEKL. V gave up 0 bases and J gave up 7 bases; unmatched junction bases: 9.

Notes on this clonotype: This clone may be a read error of a much larger clone one base away. The chain carries TRBV3-1 and TRBJ2-5, with 7 bases aligning to TRBD2. The junction had 9 bases not matched to a gene; V was cut back by 5 bases and J by 0 bases. This CDR3 is built from 16 residues. Germline V gene lookup returns CDR1 LGHDT and CDR2 YNNKEL (reference sequence). CDR3: CASSKVWRENQETQYF. CDR3 bases: TGTGCCAGCAGCAAAGTATGGCGGGAGAACCAAGAGACCCAGTACTTC.

This clonotype has a count of ten or more. This chain uses TRBV2 with TRBJ2-7, with TRBD1 as a possible D gene (6 bases). CDR1 is SNHLY, CDR2 FYNNEI, per germline. The CDR3 is made up of 13 amino acids. V shed 11 bases and J shed 3 bases, with 17 bases lying between them. The CDR3 DNA follows: TGTGCCTCCAAGGACAGCCAAGTCTACGAGCAGTACTTC. Protein product: CASKDSQVYEQYF. Filled out from reference TRBV2 and TRBJ2-7, the complete variable domain reads EPEVTQTPSHQVTQMGQEVILRCVPISNHLYFYWYRQILGQKVEFLVSFYNNEISEKSEIFDDQFSVERPDGSNFTLKIRSTKLEDSAMYFCASKDSQVYEQYFGPGTRLTVT.

This clonotype was counted ten times or more. This chain joins TRBV29-1 and TRBJ2-5, with D hard to call. The CDR3 has 11 residues. The V and J ends lost 5 bases and 5 bases respectively, with 9 bases between them. The V gene's germline CDR1 is SQVTM and CDR2 ANQGSEA. In nucleotides, the CDR3 is TGCAGCGTTCTCCCAGCGGAGACCCAGTACTTC. Amino acid sequence: CSVLPAETQYF.

J is TRBJ2-3 and V is TRBV18, with 7 nucleotides matching TRBD1. CDR3 length equals 13 residues. Germline lookup yields CDR1 KGHSH and CDR2 LQKENI. Losses at the gene ends were 4 bases for V and 3 bases for J; bases not matched to a gene: 1. CDR3 DNA sequence: TGTGCCAGCTCACGACAGGGTACAGATACGCAGTATTTT. Its protein is CASSRQGTDTQYF.

As concerns this clonotype: This could be a read error, since a much larger clone is one nucleotide away. V is TRBV28 and J is TRBJ1-6; the D gene is possibly TRBD1 (5 bases). The CDR3 has 14 residues. The germline gives CDR1 MDHEN, CDR2 SYDVKM. The CDR3 DNA follows: TGTGACAGCAGTTTCGGGGGGTTTAATTCACCCCTCCACTTT. Residues: CDSSFGGFNSPLHF.

This chain connects TRBV30 to TRBJ2-1; D is undetermined. The germline V gene encodes CDR1 GTSNPN and CDR2 SVGIG (reference sequence). Trimming cost V 2 bases and J 8 bases, with 10 bases left between them. The CDR3 has 12 residues. The DNA for the CDR3 is TGTGCCTGGAGTATCGAAAGATATGAGCAGTTCTTC. Translating gives CAWSIERYEQFF.

This clonotype was seen only a few times. For the CDR3, the DNA is TGCGCCAGCAGCCCTCCGACAGAGAGCACAGATACGCAGTATTTT. It yields the protein CASSPPTESTDTQYF. The chain joins TRBV5-1 to TRBJ2-3; perhaps TRBD1 as D (5 bases). This CDR3 contains 15 residues. Looked up from germline, CDR1 is SGHRS and CDR2 is YFSETQ. V dropped 4 bases and J dropped 0 bases, with 12 bases sitting between them.

This clonotype occurred a few times. V is TRBV9 and J is TRBJ2-1; 11 nucleotides match TRBD2. The CDR3 sequence is 14 residues long. J lost 7 bases, V lost 2 bases, and 2 bases had no gene match. The germline V gene encodes CDR1 SGDLS and CDR2 YYNGEE. Here the CDR3 reads CASSVGTSGNEQFF. The CDR3 coding sequence is TGTGCCAGCAGCGTGGGGACTAGCGGAAATGAGCAGTTCTTC. Together with reference TRBV9 and TRBJ2-1, the CDR3 gives the full variable domain: DSGVTQTPKHLITATGQRVTLRCSPRSGDLSVYWYQQSLDQGLQFLIQYYNGEERAKGNILERFSAQQFPDLHSELNLSSLELGDSALYFCASSVGTSGNEQFFGPGTRLTVL.

This clonotype came up many times. The genes are TRBV20-1 and TRBJ2-1, with D unclear. The CDR3 length is 15 residues. The germline CDR1 and CDR2 sequences are DFQATT and SNEGSKA (reference sequence). Trimming left V 3 bases short and J 6 bases short, with 18 bases between. The CDR3 sequence is CSASSRGRILNEQFF. The CDR3 DNA is TGCAGTGCTAGCTCGCGAGGACGGATTCTCAATGAGCAGTTCTTC.

This clonotype was detected many times. This chain joins TRBV4-2 and TRBJ2-4; D not resolved. The CDR3 covers 17 residues. CDR1 and CDR2 from the germline V gene are LGHNA and YNFKEQ. Deletions cut 0 bases from V and 0 bases from J, with 12 bases between. CDR3 sequence reads: CASSQDGMELAKNIQYF. The CDR3 DNA sequence: TGTGCCAGCAGCCAAGATGGGATGGAATTAGCCAAAAACATTCAGTACTTC.

In its sample, this clonotype was seen a few times. V is TRBV14 and J is TRBJ2-2; tentative D call: TRBD1 (6 bases). Germline V gene data show CDR1 as SGHDN and CDR2 as FVKESK. CDR3 length: 15 residues. The V end was cut by 7 bases, the J end by 7 bases, with 19 bases between. This CDR3 reads CASTHKRAGDGELFF. The DNA for the CDR3 is TGTGCCAGCACCCACAAACGCGCAGGGGACGGGGAGCTGTTTTTT.